This note documents a single T cell receptor beta chain sequence. Its cognate antigen is unknown. These data come from a study of blood T cells in healthy people across ages. Study-wide results and caveats: The recorded TCR beta diversity per million T cells decreased in a roughly linear manner with age.

V lost 7 bases and J 0 bases, leaving 8 bases between the germline ends. The CDR3 covers 13 residues. Germline V gene data show CDR1 as MNHNS and CDR2 as SASEGT. Through a sample-barcoded 5' primer and a J-beta primer mix, a second PCR was run for 7 to 11 cycles. TCRdb called the 5' RACE reads again in MiXCR, with one record for every CDR3 protein. Of hundreds of thousands of distinct CDR3 sequences in the sample, roughly 21% are singletons; the top ten hold about 3.6%. Caucasian, healthy and from Russia, the donors were aged between about 6 and 90. Each sample gave at least 7 million isolated PBMCs. The receptor comes from a man aged 70-80 years in good health. The chain employs TRBV6-1 and TRBJ2-3; no clear D. Sequencing was done on a sample of blood. The DNA for the CDR3 is TGTGCCAGCATTCACAGAAGCACAGATACGCAGTATTTT. This sequence encodes CASIHRSTDTQYF.